This T cell receptor beta chain was found in a study of T cell changes during pregnancy in multiple sclerosis. This CDR3 region has 13 residues. V was cut by 1 base and J by 3 bases, with 7 bases left in between. CDR1 SNHLY and CDR2 FYNNEI come from the germline V gene. The assay was immunoSEQ multiplex PCR, and TCRdb's table has in-frame clones only and misses some. The sample yields about 48,000 clones, approximately 88% seen once. This clonotype was sampled from a female donor with multiple sclerosis, enrolled in a pregnancy study. The rearrangement joins TRBV2 to TRBJ2-7; the D is unclear. Sequences were derived from CD4+ T cells from peripheral blood mononuclear cells, sampled in the second trimester of pregnancy. CDR3 nucleotides: TGTGCCAGCAGTGAAGTGTCTTTCTACGAGCAGTACTTC. It codes for CASSEVSFYEQYF.